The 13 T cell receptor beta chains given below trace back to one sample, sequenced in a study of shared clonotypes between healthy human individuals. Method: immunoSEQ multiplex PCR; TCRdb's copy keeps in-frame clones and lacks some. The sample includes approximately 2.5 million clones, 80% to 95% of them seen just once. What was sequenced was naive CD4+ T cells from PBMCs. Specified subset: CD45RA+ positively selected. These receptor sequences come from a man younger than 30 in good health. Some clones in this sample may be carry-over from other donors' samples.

This CDR3 reads CAISEGDGEAFF. CDR3 nucleotide sequence: TGTGCCATCAGTGAGGGGGACGGTGAAGCTTTCTTT. The rearrangement uses TRBV10-3 and TRBJ1-1, with D tentatively TRBD1 (5 bases). V was shortened by 2 bases and J by 7 bases, with 8 bases between the two germline ends. CDR1 ENHRY and CDR2 SYGVKD come from the germline V gene. There are 12 residues in the CDR3.

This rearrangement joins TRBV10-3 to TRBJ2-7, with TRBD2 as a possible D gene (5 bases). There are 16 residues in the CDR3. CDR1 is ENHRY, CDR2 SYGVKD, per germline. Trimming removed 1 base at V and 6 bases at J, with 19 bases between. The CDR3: CAISEFEGISSREQYF. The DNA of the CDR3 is TGTGCCATCAGTGAGTTTGAGGGAATAAGCTCTCGCGAGCAGTACTTC.

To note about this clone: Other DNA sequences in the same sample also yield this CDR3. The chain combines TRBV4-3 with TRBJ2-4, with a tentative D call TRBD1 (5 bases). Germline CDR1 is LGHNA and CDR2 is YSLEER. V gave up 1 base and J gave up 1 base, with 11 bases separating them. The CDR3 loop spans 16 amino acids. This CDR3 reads CASSQGARVAKNIQYF. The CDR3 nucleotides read TGCGCCAGCAGCCAAGGGGCCAGGGTCGCCAAAAACATTCAGTACTTC.

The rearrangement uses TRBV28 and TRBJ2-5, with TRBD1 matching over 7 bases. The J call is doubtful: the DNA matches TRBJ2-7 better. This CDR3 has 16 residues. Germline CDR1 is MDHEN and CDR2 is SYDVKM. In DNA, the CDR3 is TGTGCCAGCAGTTTAATAGGGGGCCCCTTCTCCTACGAGCAGTACTTC. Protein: CASSLIGGPFSYEQYF.

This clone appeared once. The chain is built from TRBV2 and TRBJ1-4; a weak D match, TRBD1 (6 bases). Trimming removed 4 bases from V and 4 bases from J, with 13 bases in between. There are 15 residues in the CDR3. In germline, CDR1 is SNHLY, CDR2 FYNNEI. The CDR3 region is CASSGGRGSNEKLFF. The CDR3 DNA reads TGTGCCAGCAGTGGGGGAAGGGGGAGTAATGAAAAACTGTTTTTT.

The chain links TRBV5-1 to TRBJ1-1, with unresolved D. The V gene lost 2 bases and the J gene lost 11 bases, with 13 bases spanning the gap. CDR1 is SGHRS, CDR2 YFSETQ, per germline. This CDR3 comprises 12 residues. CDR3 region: CASSLGQEGAFF. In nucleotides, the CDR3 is TGCGCCAGCAGCTTAGGCCAGGAAGGGGCTTTCTTT.

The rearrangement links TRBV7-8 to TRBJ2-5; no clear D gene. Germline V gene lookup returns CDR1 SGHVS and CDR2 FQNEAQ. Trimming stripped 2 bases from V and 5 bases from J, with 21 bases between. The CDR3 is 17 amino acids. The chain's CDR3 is CASSLTKRQGYAETQYF. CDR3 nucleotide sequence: TGTGCCAGCAGCTTAACGAAACGCCAAGGGTACGCGGAGACCCAGTACTTC.

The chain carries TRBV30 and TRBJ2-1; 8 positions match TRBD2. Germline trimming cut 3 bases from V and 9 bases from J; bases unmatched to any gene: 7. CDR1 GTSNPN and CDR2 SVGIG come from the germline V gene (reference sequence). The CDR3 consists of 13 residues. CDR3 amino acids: CAWSTRREAEQFF. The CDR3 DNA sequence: TGTGCCTGGAGCACCCGGCGGGAGGCTGAGCAGTTCTTC.

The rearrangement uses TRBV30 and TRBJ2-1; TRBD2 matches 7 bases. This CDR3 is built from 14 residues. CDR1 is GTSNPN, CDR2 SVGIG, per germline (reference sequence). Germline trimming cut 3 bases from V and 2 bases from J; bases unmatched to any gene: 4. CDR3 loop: CAWRGSGTYNEQFF. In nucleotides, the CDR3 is TGTGCCTGGAGGGGAAGCGGGACCTACAATGAGCAGTTCTTC.

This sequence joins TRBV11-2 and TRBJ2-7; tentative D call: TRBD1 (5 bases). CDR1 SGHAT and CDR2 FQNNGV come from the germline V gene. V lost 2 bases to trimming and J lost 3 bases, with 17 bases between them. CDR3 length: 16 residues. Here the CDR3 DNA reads TGTGCCAGCAGCTTAAACCCCTGGGCAGGGAACTACGAGCAGTACTTC. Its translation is CASSLNPWAGNYEQYF.

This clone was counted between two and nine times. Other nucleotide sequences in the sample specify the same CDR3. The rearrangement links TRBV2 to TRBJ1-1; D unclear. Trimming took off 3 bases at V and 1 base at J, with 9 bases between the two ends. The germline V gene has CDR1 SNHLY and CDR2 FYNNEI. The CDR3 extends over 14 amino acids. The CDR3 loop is CASSDPGRNTEAFF. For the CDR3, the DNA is TGTGCCAGCAGTGATCCAGGCCGGAACACTGAAGCTTTCTTT.

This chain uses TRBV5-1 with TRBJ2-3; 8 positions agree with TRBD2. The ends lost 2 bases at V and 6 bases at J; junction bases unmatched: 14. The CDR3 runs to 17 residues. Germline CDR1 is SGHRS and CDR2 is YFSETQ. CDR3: CASSLGGRTGPGDTQYF. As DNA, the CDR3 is TGCGCCAGCAGCTTAGGCGGGAGGACGGGCCCGGGGGATACGCAGTATTTT. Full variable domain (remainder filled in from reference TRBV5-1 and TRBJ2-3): KAGVTQTPRYLIKTRGQQVTLSCSPISGHRSVSWYQQTPGQGLQFLFEYFSETQRNKGNFPGRFSGRQFSNSRSEMNVSTLELGDSALYLCASSLGGRTGPGDTQYFGPGTRLTVL.

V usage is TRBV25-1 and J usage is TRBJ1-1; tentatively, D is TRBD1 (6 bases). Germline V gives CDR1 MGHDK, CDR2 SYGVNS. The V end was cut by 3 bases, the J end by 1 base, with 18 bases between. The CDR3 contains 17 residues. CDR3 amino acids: CASSDPLGGHSNTEAFF. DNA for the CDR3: TGTGCCAGCAGTGACCCTTTGGGGGGACACTCGAACACTGAAGCTTTCTTT.